This T cell receptor (beta chain) emerged from a study of CD8+CD57+ T cells in acquired aplastic anemia. This CDR3 has 14 residues. Germline V gene sequence: CDR1 SGHTA, CDR2 FQGNSA. CDR3 and TCR beta VDJ profiling relied on genomic DNA as the template. Using its own MiXCR run on the reads, TCRdb lists one record per CDR3 protein. The sample holds 400,000 to 500,000 distinct CDR3 sequences; 65% to 80% are singletons and the top ten take under 4.5%. Comment on this clonotype: A read error may produce the germline difference seen at one junction end.

Source material: sorted CD4+, CD8+, or CD8+CD57+ T cells (not recorded which) from PBMCs. The sequence came from a human donor in good health, serving as a control. The chain joins TRBV7-2 to TRBJ2-5, with a tentative D call TRBD2 (5 bases). CDR3 sequence (DNA): TGTGCCAGCAGCATCGCCGGGAATAGAGACAATGAGCAGTTC. Translated, it gives CASSIAGNRDNEQF.